The 30 T cell receptor beta chains listed next were all sequenced from one sample in a study of vaccination and CD4 T cells after COVID-19. Once obtained from cultured CD4+ T cells, the DNA was sequenced using the Oncomine TCR Beta short-read assay. MiXCR, run by TCRdb on the PCR reads, gives a single entry per CDR3 protein. This sample has fewer than 5,500 distinct CDR3 sequences; roughly two fifths occur once, and the top ten carry 44%. Described treatment: 10-day PBMC culture with coronavirus spike peptide pools or control peptides (ViraFEST assay). The antigens these receptors bind are not known. The source material was CD4+ T cells from blood, cultured in vitro, sampled after SARS-CoV-2 vaccination. Receptor source: a human donor who had recovered from COVID-19.

The chain uses TRBV6-1 and TRBJ1-1, with D unclear. Trimming cost V 9 bases and J 11 bases, with 13 bases left between them. The germline V gene encodes CDR1 MNHNS and CDR2 SASEGT. CDR3 length: 10 amino acids. The CDR3 here is CASGGVEAFF. DNA of the CDR3: TGTGCCAGTGGCGGGGTGGAGGCTTTCTTT.

This clonotype has only a few counts. The CDR3 DNA sequence: TGTGCCAGCAGGGCGGGGGGCAACTACAATGAGCAGTTCTTC. This gives the protein CASRAGGNYNEQFF. This rearrangement joins TRBV2 to TRBJ2-1; 8 bases map to TRBD2. The germline gives CDR1 SNHLY, CDR2 FYNNEI. V lost 6 bases to trimming and J lost 3 bases; unmatched junction nucleotides: 4. There are 14 residues in the CDR3.

This clonotype occurred a few times. The chain employs TRBV7-2 and TRBJ2-3; 10 nucleotides agree with TRBD2. The V gene end was trimmed by 3 bases and the J gene end by 4 bases; junction bases not matched to a gene: 10. Germline values: CDR1 SGHTA, CDR2 FQGNSA. This CDR3 comprises 17 residues. The CDR3 DNA reads TGTGCCAGCAGCTTCCTACCAGCGGGGGGGAGGTCAGATACGCAGTATTTT. Its protein is CASSFLPAGGRSDTQYF.

The chain joins TRBV7-3 to TRBJ1-4; the D is unclear. Germline V CDR1 and CDR2: SGHTA, FQGTGA. The CDR3 totals 14 residues. Trimming removed 5 bases at V and 3 bases at J, with 10 bases between. The CDR3 loop reads CASSPRGPNEKLFF. Written as DNA, the CDR3 is TGTGCCAGCAGCCCTAGAGGTCCTAATGAAAAACTGTTTTTT.

This clonotype was counted only a few times. The chain recombines TRBV20-1 with TRBJ2-7; possible D gene TRBD2, 6 bases. Trimming removed 5 bases at V and 3 bases at J, with 11 bases between. The CDR3 contains 12 residues. The germline V gene has CDR1 DFQATT and CDR2 SNEGSKA (reference sequence). The CDR3 protein is CSAPTSSYEQYF. The CDR3 DNA follows: TGCAGTGCTCCTACTAGCAGCTACGAGCAGTACTTC.

The chain employs TRBV29-1 and TRBJ1-2; possible D gene TRBD1, 5 bases. The CDR3 loop spans 14 amino acids. V was shortened by 3 bases and J by 5 bases, with 16 bases between the two germline ends. The germline V gene has CDR1 SQVTM and CDR2 ANQGSEA. The CDR3 sequence: CSVDSQGVGYGYTF. The CDR3 coding sequence is TGCAGCGTTGACAGTCAGGGTGTTGGGTATGGCTACACCTTC. The full variable domain, completed using reference TRBV29-1 and TRBJ1-2, is SAVISQKPSRDICQRGTSLTIQCQVDSQVTMMFWYRQQPGQSLTLIATANQGSEATYESGFVIDKFPISRPNLTFSTLTVSNMSPEDSSIYLCSVDSQGVGYGYTFGSGTRLTVV.

This clonotype was seen once. The CDR3 region is CASSDLAGGTDTQYF. The CDR3 region has the DNA TGTGCCAGCAGTGACCTAGCGGGAGGCACAGATACGCAGTATTTT. This chain uses TRBV6-1 with TRBJ2-3; TRBD2 matches 10 bases. J gave up 1 base and V 3 bases, and 1 base lay outside the gene matches. This CDR3 is 15 amino acids long. CDR1 is MNHNS, CDR2 SASEGT, per germline.

The V and J genes are TRBV20-1 and TRBJ2-3, with D possibly being TRBD2 (6 bases). In germline, CDR1 is DFQATT, CDR2 SNEGSKA (reference sequence). Trimming stripped 0 bases from V and 6 bases from J, with 16 bases between. CDR3 size: 15 residues. CDR3 DNA: TGCAGTGCTAGAGATGGGGGAGGAGGGCCCGATACGCAGTATTTT. Protein sequence: CSARDGGGGPDTQYF.

The sample holds a few counts of this clonotype. The chain employs TRBV20-1 and TRBJ2-3; 12 bases match TRBD2. The CDR3 consists of 15 residues. CDR1 and CDR2 (germline): DFQATT, SNEGSKA (reference sequence). The ends lost 5 bases at V and 0 bases at J; junction bases unmatched: 3. CDR3 region: CSAEGTSGSTDTQYF. CDR3 coding DNA: TGCAGTGCTGAGGGGACTAGCGGGAGCACAGATACGCAGTATTTT.

This clonotype was counted a few times. The chain uses TRBV19 and TRBJ1-5; 9 nucleotides match TRBD1. This CDR3 region has 14 residues. From germline, CDR1 is LNHDA and CDR2 SQIVND (reference sequence). Trimming cost V 8 bases and J 7 bases; bases outside gene matches: 9. Here the CDR3 reads CASRRTGEGQPQHF. In DNA, the CDR3 is TGTGCCAGTCGGAGGACAGGGGAAGGCCAGCCCCAGCATTTT.

This clonotype turned up a few times. The chain joins TRBV19 to TRBJ1-1; D unresolved. Germline CDR1 and CDR2: LNHDA and SQIVND (reference sequence). This CDR3 contains 11 residues. The ends were cut back, 10 bases at V and 1 base at J, with 7 bases in the middle. The CDR3 loop is CATRQNTEAFF. Written as DNA, the CDR3 is TGTGCCACCCGACAGAACACTGAAGCTTTCTTT.

This chain connects TRBV4-1 to TRBJ1-1, with 7 bases matching TRBD1. With 4 bases clipped from V and 3 bases from J, the junction kept 8 bases outside the gene matches. Germline CDR1 and CDR2: MGHRA and YSYEKL. The CDR3 extends over 15 amino acids. The CDR3, as DNA: TGCGCCAGCAGCCGACCGGGACAGTTCGACACTGAAGCTTTCTTT. It is translated as CASSRPGQFDTEAFF.

This clonotype was picked up one time. The chain combines TRBV20-1 with TRBJ1-5; 8 bases map to TRBD1. J was trimmed by 5 bases and V by 6 bases; bases with no gene match: 12. CDR3 length: 15 amino acids. Per germline, CDR1 DFQATT and CDR2 SNEGSKA (reference sequence). CDR3 protein: CSATPWQGADQPQHF. CDR3 coding DNA: TGCAGTGCAACCCCCTGGCAGGGGGCGGATCAGCCCCAGCATTTT.

V and J are TRBV6-1 and TRBJ2-1, with TRBD2 identical over 9 bases. The trim removed 8 bases at V and 13 bases at J, leaving 18 bases unmatched. This CDR3 has 15 amino acids. Germline values: CDR1 MNHNS, CDR2 SASEGT. The CDR3 spells CASRAPGLTSGVQFF. CDR3 DNA sequence: TGTGCCAGCCGCGCTCCCGGTCTGACTAGCGGTGTCCAGTTCTTC.

This clonotype was recorded a few times. This chain links TRBV6-2 or TRBV6-3 with TRBJ1-2; D is unclear. Germline V gene sequence: CDR1 MNHEY, CDR2 SVGEGT. V was trimmed by 0 bases and J by 4 bases, leaving 12 bases between them. The CDR3 is 15 residues long. The CDR3 is CASSYSMTEAYGYTF. In DNA form, the CDR3 reads TGTGCCAGCAGTTACTCGATGACCGAAGCCTATGGCTACACCTTC.

The V gene is TRBV27, the J gene TRBJ2-5; possibly TRBD2 for D (5 bases). CDR1 and CDR2 from the germline V gene are MNHEY and SMNVEV (reference sequence). The CDR3 has 15 residues. The ends were cut back, 0 bases at V and 2 bases at J, with 10 bases in the middle. CDR3 region: CASSLSFGIQETQYF. The CDR3, as DNA: TGTGCCAGCAGTTTATCGTTCGGGATACAAGAGACCCAGTACTTC.

This clonotype was counted between two and nine times. The gene calls are TRBV6-1 and TRBJ1-1, with a weak D call TRBD1 (5 bases). The CDR3 extends over 13 amino acids. CDR1 is MNHNS and CDR2 is SASEGT in the germline V gene. Trimming removed 7 bases from V and 6 bases from J, with 15 bases in between. This CDR3 reads CASIKREGPEAFF. CDR3 coding DNA: TGTGCCAGCATCAAAAGGGAGGGGCCTGAAGCTTTCTTT.

In this sample, this clonotype turned up a few times. The V gene is TRBV28, the J gene TRBJ1-5, with 7 bases lining up with TRBD1. Germline assignment: CDR1 MDHEN and CDR2 SYDVKM. This CDR3 region has 14 residues. V lost 3 bases to trimming and J lost 11 bases; unmatched junction nucleotides: 10. The CDR3 region has the DNA TGTGCCAGCAGTTTTTCAGGACAGGCCCGAGCCCAGCATTTT. It is translated as CASSFSGQARAQHF.

This clonotype was observed once. The genes are TRBV11-2 and TRBJ2-7; possible D gene TRBD2, 7 bases. The V end lost 2 bases, the J end lost 5 bases, and 13 bases lay between the germline ends. The CDR3 contains 14 residues. In germline, CDR1 is SGHAT, CDR2 FQNNGV. CDR3 sequence reads: CASSLTGGRDEQYF. In DNA form, the CDR3 reads TGTGCCAGCAGCTTAACGGGGGGCCGGGACGAGCAGTACTTC. The full variable domain, with the rest looked up from reference TRBV11-2 and TRBJ2-7, is EAGVAQSPRYKIIEKRQSVAFWCNPISGHATLYWYQQILGQGPKLLIQFQNNGVVDDSQLPKDRFSAERLKGVDSTLKIQPAKLEDSAVYLCASSLTGGRDEQYFGPGTRLTVT.

In its sample, this clonotype was seen a few times. V usage is TRBV25-1 and J usage is TRBJ1-2, with 10 bases matching TRBD1. V shed 4 bases and J 5 bases; nucleotides not matched to a gene: 7. The CDR3 has 15 amino acids. Per germline, CDR1 MGHDK and CDR2 SYGVNS. As DNA, the CDR3 is TGTGCCAGCAGTGCACGGACAGGGGGAGGTTATGGCTACACCTTC. This codes for CASSARTGGGYGYTF.

This chain joins TRBV11-3 and TRBJ2-3; 12 nucleotides align to TRBD2. The V and J ends lost 5 bases and 3 bases, in that order; junction bases with no gene match: 6. Germline-derived CDR1 and CDR2 are SGHNT and YENEEA. This CDR3 is built from 16 residues. The CDR3 sequence is CASSLRTSGDTDTQYF. CDR3 sequence (DNA): TGTGCCAGCAGCCTCAGGACTAGCGGGGATACAGATACGCAGTATTTT.

This chain joins TRBV7-6 and TRBJ2-7; D gene uncertain. The V gene's germline CDR1 is SGHVS and CDR2 FNYEAQ. The CDR3 runs 14 residues. V was clipped by 3 bases and J by 3 bases, with 12 bases between them. DNA of the CDR3: TGTGCCAGCAGCTTCTCAGGACGGATCTACGAGCAGTACTTC. The encoded protein is CASSFSGRIYEQYF.

J is TRBJ2-3 and V is TRBV20-1, with D uncertain. V lost 6 bases and J lost 7, with 14 bases in between. Per the germline V gene, CDR1 is DFQATT and CDR2 is SNEGSKA (reference sequence). The CDR3 spans 12 residues. CDR3 protein: CSAPRTRNTQYF. The DNA of the CDR3 is TGCAGTGCCCCCCGGACGAGAAATACGCAGTATTTT.

The rearrangement uses TRBV19 and TRBJ1-6; D gene ambiguous. The germline CDR1 and CDR2 sequences are LNHDA and SQIVND (reference sequence). The CDR3 runs to 13 residues. V lost 11 bases to trimming and J lost 0 bases, with 8 bases between them. CDR3 DNA: TGTGCCGCTGGAGACTCCTATAATTCACCCCTCCACTTT. Encoded protein: CAAGDSYNSPLHF. The full variable domain, in which reference TRBV19 and TRBJ1-6 provide the parts outside the CDR3, is DGGITQSPKYLFRKEGQNVTLSCEQNLNHDAMYWYRQDPGQGLRLIYYSQIVNDFQKGDIAEGYSVSREKKESFPLTVTSAQKNPTAFYLCAAGDSYNSPLHFGNGTRLTVT.

The DNA for the CDR3 is TGTGCCAGCACCTCTAAGATTTCCGTTCAATTCTCCTACGAGCAGTACTTC. Translating gives CASTSKISVQFSYEQYF. The V gene is TRBV7-2, the J gene TRBJ2-7; unclear D gene. The length of the CDR3 is 17 residues. Trimming left V 7 bases short and J 0 bases short, with 22 bases between. Per the germline V gene, CDR1 is SGHTA and CDR2 is FQGNSA.

On this clonotype itself: Its ends do not fully match the called genes, so a read error is possible. CDR3 residues: CASSRGTGNSPLHF. For the CDR3, the DNA is TGCGCCAGCAGCAGGGGGACAGGAAATTCACCCCTCCACTTT. The chain employs TRBV3-1 and TRBJ1-6; TRBD1 aligns across 8 bases. Looked up from germline, CDR1 is LGHDT and CDR2 is YNNKEL (reference sequence). The CDR3 sequence is 14 residues long.

This clonotype appeared a few times. The chain has TRBV7-2 and TRBJ2-1; D ambiguous. CDR1 and CDR2 from the germline V gene are SGHTA and FQGNSA. V lost 0 bases and J lost 5, with 5 bases in between. This CDR3 region has 13 residues. CDR3: CASSLASDNEQFF. The CDR3 region has the DNA TGTGCCAGCAGCTTAGCTTCAGACAATGAGCAGTTCTTC. Drawing the rest from reference TRBV7-2 and TRBJ2-1, the complete variable domain is GAGVSQSPSNKVTEKGKDVELRCDPISGHTALYWYRQSLGQGLEFLIYFQGNSAPDKSGLPSDRFSAERTGGSVSTLTIQRTQQEDSAVYLCASSLASDNEQFFGPGTRLTVL.

The chain links TRBV15 to TRBJ2-1; 9 bases align to TRBD2. The CDR3 is made up of 15 amino acids. V was clipped by 5 bases and J by 5 bases; unmatched bases: 7. Germline V lookup: CDR1 LNHNV, CDR2 YYDKDF (reference sequence). CDR3 in amino acids: CATSVRTSDNNEQFF. The DNA of the CDR3 is TGTGCCACCAGCGTACGGACTAGCGACAACAATGAGCAGTTCTTC.

In its sample, this clonotype was seen a few times. CDR3: CSARGGHTEAFF. CDR3 DNA: TGCAGTGCTAGGGGGGGGCACACTGAAGCTTTCTTT. The rearrangement joins TRBV20-1 to TRBJ1-1, with D perhaps matching TRBD1 (6 bases). Trimming removed 3 bases from V and 3 bases from J, with 8 bases in between. The CDR3 spans 12 residues. Germline V gene lookup returns CDR1 DFQATT and CDR2 SNEGSKA (reference sequence).

V and J are TRBV15 and TRBJ2-5; TRBD2 might be the D (5 bases). Germline V CDR1 and CDR2: LNHNV, YYDKDF (reference sequence). The ends were cut back, 1 base at V and 1 base at J, with 10 bases in the middle. The CDR3 runs to 15 residues. The CDR3, as DNA: TGTGCCACCAGCAGAGCACGGAGGAGCCAAGAGACCCAGTACTTC. Translation gives CATSRARRSQETQYF.